Presented here are 5 T cell receptor beta chains from one specimen sequenced in a study of blood T cell repertoires in COVID-19. TCRdb keeps only in-frame clones here, not all; method: immunoSEQ multiplex PCR. The repertoire consists of 70,000 to 100,000 clones, with 88% occurring once and the leading ten covering around 40%. The sample taken for sequencing was peripheral blood. These receptors were obtained from a human donor in a cohort sampled during active COVID-19.

The chain uses TRBV21-1 and TRBJ2-5; TRBD1 is the table's D call, not checked against the DNA. TRBV21-1 is tagged as a pseudogene. CDR3 length: 15 amino acids. The CDR3 region has the DNA TGTGCCAGCAGCCGGTTCGGGACAGGGGATGAGACCCAGTACTTC. Its translation is CASSRFGTGDETQYF.

This sequence joins TRBV2 and TRBJ1-2; the match to TRBD1 covers 9 bases. CDR1 is SNHLY and CDR2 is FYNNEI in the germline V gene. The CDR3 covers 15 residues. The trim removed 5 bases at V and 1 base at J, leaving 5 bases unmatched. The CDR3 protein is CASSLPGQGNYGYTF. The DNA of the CDR3 is TGTGCCAGCAGTTTACCGGGACAGGGTAACTATGGCTACACCTTC.

The genes are TRBV9 and TRBJ2-3, with unresolved D. Germline assignment: CDR1 SGDLS and CDR2 YYNGEE. CDR3 length: 14 residues. The ends were cut back, 6 bases at V and 2 bases at J, with 13 bases in the middle. The CDR3 here is CASTQDTNTDTQYF. DNA of the CDR3: TGTGCCAGCACCCAAGACACCAACACAGATACGCAGTATTTT.

The chain carries TRBV6-2 or TRBV6-3 and TRBJ2-7; D not certain. In germline, CDR1 is MNHEY, CDR2 SVGEGT. This CDR3 comprises 16 residues. V lost 6 bases and J lost 4, with 22 bases in between. CDR3 in DNA: TGTGCCAGCAGCCGCCTACGCACAGCCTGGATTTACGAGCAGTACTTC. Residues: CASSRLRTAWIYEQYF.

The chain combines TRBV5-6 with TRBJ2-5, with a weak D call TRBD2 (5 bases). The CDR3 extends over 13 amino acids. Germline CDR1 is SGHDT and CDR2 is YYEEEE. Trimming left V 1 base short and J 3 bases short, with 7 bases between. The CDR3 loop is CASSLLEEETQYF. The CDR3 DNA follows: TGTGCCAGCAGCTTGTTGGAGGAAGAGACCCAGTACTTC.